The rows below give T cell receptor beta chains drawn from one sample of a study of T cells in Graves' hyperthyroidism and ophthalmopathy. TCRdb recomputed calls from the multiplex PCR reads with MiXCR, one row per CDR3 protein. The sample records nearly 750,000 distinct CDR3 sequences, around 40% being singletons. Sequencing was performed on blood. These receptors were collected from a woman aged 40 to 50 with Graves' hyperthyroidism. The CDR3 runs from the conserved cysteine through the conserved F or W. Fields, in order: J gene, D gene, clone size, V gene, CDR3 DNA, CDR3 protein. D genes are given only for firm matches. Not all rows give a size; the values are once, few, many and, for expanded clones, a class.

J: TRBJ1-5; D: NA; size: many; V: TRBV6-6; DNA: TGTGCCAGCGGTGGACAGCTAAATCAGCCCCAGCATTTT; CDR3: CASGGQLNQPQHF
J: TRBJ2-2; D: NA; size: NA; V: TRBV24-1; DNA: TGTGCCAGCAGTTTAAAGGGGCCCGGGGAGCCGTTTTTT; CDR3: CASSLKGPGEPFF
J: TRBJ1-5; D: NA; size: many; V: TRBV2; DNA: TGTGCCAGCAGTGAGAGGGCAAGAGGCAATCAGCCCCAGCATTTT; CDR3: CASSERARGNQPQHF
J: TRBJ2-7; D: TRBD1; size: many; V: TRBV7-9; DNA: TGTGCCAGCCGGGACAGGAACTACGAGCAGTACTTC; CDR3: CASRDRNYEQYF
J: TRBJ1-1; D: NA; size: many; V: TRBV4-3; DNA: TGCGCCAGCAGCCAAGACGCGCGGAACACTGAAGCTTTCTTT; CDR3: CASSQDARNTEAFF
J: TRBJ2-2; D: NA; size: NA; V: TRBV10-3; DNA: TGTGCCATCAGTGTGGAGGGATCCTCGAACACCGGGGAGCTGTTTTTT; CDR3: CAISVEGSSNTGELFF
J: TRBJ1-6; D: TRBD1; size: few; V: TRBV5-8; DNA: TGTGCCAGCAGCCCCGGGACAGGCAGCTATTCACCCCTCCACTTT; CDR3: CASSPGTGSYSPLHF
J: TRBJ2-7; D: TRBD2; size: few; V: TRBV5-1; DNA: TGCGCCAGCAGCGGGACTAGCGGGGACGAGCAGTACTTC; CDR3: CASSGTSGDEQYF
J: TRBJ1-3; D: NA; size: many; V: TRBV20-1; DNA: TGCAGTGCTAGTGCCGTCAACTCTGGAAACACCATATATTTT; CDR3: CSASAVNSGNTIYF
J: TRBJ2-7; D: TRBD2; size: few; V: TRBV9; DNA: TGTGCCAGCAGCGTAGAAACGGGAGGGCCTTACGAGCAGTACTTC; CDR3: CASSVETGGPYEQYF
J: TRBJ1-2; D: NA; size: NA; V: TRBV4-3; DNA: TGCGCCAGCAGCCCACAGGGCAGAACTGGGTATGGCCACACCTTC; CDR3: CASSPQGRTGYGHTF
J: TRBJ1-5; D: TRBD1; size: NA; V: TRBV7-9; DNA: TGTGCCAGCAGTTCCGGACAGGGGGTAGGAGGCAATCAGCCCCAGCATTTT; CDR3: CASSSGQGVGGNQPQHF
J: TRBJ1-1; D: NA; size: many; V: TRBV7-2; DNA: TGTGCCAGCAGCTCCTATCTCGGGGAAGCTTTCTTT; CDR3: CASSSYLGEAFF
J: TRBJ1-2; D: TRBD1; size: NA; V: TRBV10-3; DNA: TGTGCCATCAGCCCTGGCGCGGACAGGGACTATGGCTACACCTTC; CDR3: CAISPGADRDYGYTF
J: TRBJ2-5; D: TRBD2; size: many; V: TRBV25-1; DNA: TGTGCCAGCAACCGAGCGGGAGGGGAGACCCAGTACTTC; CDR3: CASNRAGGETQYF
J: TRBJ2-1; D: TRBD2; size: NA; V: TRBV7-9; DNA: TGTGCCAGCAGCTTAGGGACTAGCGGCGACTACAATGAGCAGTTCTTC; CDR3: CASSLGTSGDYNEQFF
J: TRBJ1-1; D: NA; size: NA; V: TRBV2; DNA: TGTGCCAGCAGCTTGGATTTCGTGGGGGCTGAAGCTTTCTTT; CDR3: CASSLDFVGAEAFF
J: TRBJ1-1; D: NA; size: few; V: TRBV5-1; DNA: TGCGCCAGCAGCTACCACGGGGGTGAGAACACTGAAGCTTTCTTT; CDR3: CASSYHGGENTEAFF
J: TRBJ1-6; D: NA; size: NA; V: TRBV7-9; DNA: TGTGCCAGCAGCCAAGATTCTCCAGGGAGTGTGTCCTATAATTCACCCCTCCACTTT; CDR3: CASSQDSPGSVSYNSPLHF
J: TRBJ1-4; D: NA; size: many; V: TRBV19; DNA: TGTGCCAGTAGTATGCGAGGGGCCTTTGATGCAACTAATGAAAAACTGTTTTTT; CDR3: CASSMRGAFDATNEKLFF
J: TRBJ1-5; D: NA; size: many; V: TRBV29-1; DNA: TGCAGCGTGTCACAGGGAAGCAATCAGCCCCAGCATTTT; CDR3: CSVSQGSNQPQHF
J: TRBJ2-7; D: NA; size: NA; V: TRBV6-5; DNA: TGTGCCAGCAGTTCCCCGCCGGGCTCGCAGTACTTC; CDR3: CASSSPPGSQYF
J: TRBJ1-4; D: NA; size: NA; V: TRBV7-6; DNA: TGTGCCAGCAGCTTAGAGTCAGGGGATTCTGAAAAACTGTTTTTT; CDR3: CASSLESGDSEKLFF
J: TRBJ1-2; D: TRBD1; size: NA; V: TRBV7-2; DNA: TGTGCCAGCAGACGGGGACAGGGCCTCTCCTATGGCTACACCTTC; CDR3: CASRRGQGLSYGYTF
J: TRBJ2-7; D: TRBD2; size: many; V: TRBV20-1; DNA: TGCAGTGCCAGCGGGACTAGCGGCGCCCCGTACGAGCAGTACTTC; CDR3: CSASGTSGAPYEQYF
J: TRBJ1-4; D: NA; size: NA; V: TRBV10-3; DNA: TGTGCCATCAGTGAGTCGACCGGGTTAATAAGGGAAAAACTGTTTTTT; CDR3: CAISESTGLIREKLFF
J: TRBJ2-7; D: TRBD2; size: NA; V: TRBV29-1; DNA: TGCAGCGTTGATGGTAGGGCGGGAGTCGGTTACGAGCAGTACTTC; CDR3: CSVDGRAGVGYEQYF
J: TRBJ1-2; D: NA; size: NA; V: TRBV10-1; DNA: TGCGCCAGCAATCCCTTCGCTGTAGCCCCGGACGGGGGCTACACCTTC; CDR3: CASNPFAVAPDGGYTF
J: TRBJ2-5; D: NA; size: many; V: TRBV29-1; DNA: TGCAGCGTTGCCTCTCGGACAATAAGCCAAAAGGGAGAGACCCAGTACTTC; CDR3: CSVASRTISQKGETQYF
J: TRBJ1-5; D: TRBD1; size: NA; V: TRBV7-2; DNA: TGTGCCAGCAGCTCCAGACAGGGTGGGAATCAGCCCCAGCATTTT; CDR3: CASSSRQGGNQPQHF
J: TRBJ1-1; D: TRBD1; size: once; V: TRBV7-8; DNA: TGTGCCAGCAGCCCACGTACCGGGACAGGGGTGAACACTGAAGCTTTCTTT; CDR3: CASSPRTGTGVNTEAFF
J: TRBJ2-7; D: TRBD1; size: once; V: TRBV27; DNA: TGTGCCAGCAGTTCCGGGACAGGGTTCTGGGAGCAGTACTTC; CDR3: CASSSGTGFWEQYF